Sequencing of this T cell receptor beta chain was carried out in a study of CD8+CD57+ T cells in acquired aplastic anemia (dated by TCRdb to 2016 to 2019). About the study as a whole: A mean of 3.2 ug of DNA, ranging from 0.2 to 27.4 ug, was extracted from sorted CD4+ and CD8+ cells. CD8+CD57+ expansion was defined as frequency above the mean frequency observed in healthy subjects. Summary of the overall study and its limitations: Between patients and healthy controls, no significant difference in CD8+ Simpson's diversity was found (P=0.060). Although roughly 29 CD8+ CDR3 sequences were shared by patients and controls, these sequences appeared highly expressed in patients and within the immunodominant clones of patients.

This clonotype appeared a single time. Its antigen has not been determined. No clone much larger than this one lies a single base away; base qualities are absent. A single read makes a weak case. Inclusive of the bounding cysteine and phenylalanine, the CDR3 is 14 residues long. Only the CDR3 DNA stays, 42 bases, in frame from base 1. According to the germline V gene, CDR1 reads MNHNS and CDR2 reads SASEGT. V is pared back by 4 bases and J by 2 bases, with 9 bases lying between the germline termini. Patients chosen for sequencing had shown expansion of CD8+CD57+ cells by flow cytometry. Every patient had severe acquired aplastic anemia, diagnosed using the International Study of Aplastic Anemia and Agranulocytosis and Camitta criteria. At the time blood was sampled, none of the patients had received any therapy. The study deep-sequenced TCR repertoires of sorted CD4+ and CD8+ blood T cells from severe aplastic anemia patients and healthy subjects. Patients were enrolled under clinicaltrials.gov protocols 00001620, 01623167, 00001397, 00071045, 00081523 and 00961064 in the USA. Ficoll-Paque density gradient centrifugation was used to isolate peripheral blood mononuclear cells. Before DNA was extracted, CD4+ and CD8+ T cells were sorted using either FACS or magnetic beads.

Genomic DNA served as template for TCR beta VDJ combination and CDR3 sequence profiling. An Illumina HiSeq 2000 was used for TCR repertoire sequencing. Per the source publication's procedure: Repertoire assessment relied on Simpson's diversity index, CDR3 size and DJ length profiles, and TRBV/TRBJ rearrangement plots. The immunodominant clone was defined as the most abundant DNA sequence in deep sequencing data. CDR3 amino acid sequences were checked for sharing between subjects and were compared against published repertoires and the VDJdb database. Using fastp trimming at Q25 and MiXCR clonotype assembly, TCRdb reanalyzed the public sequencing data and kept in-frame beta chains. A single entry per CDR3 protein holds the most common genes and DNA from its merged rows. Here the V and J calls rest on TCRdb's processing, not on the authors' analysis. The sample table records 170,000 or so distinct CDR3 sequences; roughly 50% of these occur just once. More than 30% of the sample is held by the ten biggest clonotypes.

This clonotype originated in a human donor with aplastic anemia. The receptor chain draws on TRBV6-1 and TRBJ2-1; the D region possibly corresponds to TRBD1 (5 bases align). Specimen: sorted CD4+, CD8+, or CD8+CD57+ T cells (not recorded which) from PBMCs. For the CDR3, the sequence is CASSGTLPYNEQFF. The DNA sequence is given as TGTGCCAGCAGTGGGACACTTCCCTACAATGAGCAGTTCTTC.